This T cell receptor (beta chain) derives from a study of CD8 T cells in Susac syndrome. Germline assignment: CDR1 SGHAT and CDR2 FQNNGV. This CDR3 contains 15 residues. The germline V and J ends were trimmed by 5 bases and 8 bases, with 18 bases remaining between them. RNA totalling about 0.45 to 1 ug underwent reverse transcription with random hexamers. immunoSEQ multiplex PCR amplified TCR beta CDR3 across 54 Vbeta, 13 Jbeta. TCRdb fed the immunoSEQ multiplex PCR reads into MiXCR, producing one record per CDR3 protein. The sample yields about 290,000 distinct CDR3 sequences, 85% seen once. In the case of this clonotype: The antigen is not known.

Findings and limits, study-wide: An acknowledgment was made by the study that its TCR sequencing and HLA analysis involved relatively few individuals.

The sample consisted of CD8+ T cells from PBMCs. This sequence originates from a human donor with multiple sclerosis. The chain carries TRBV11-2 and TRBJ1-4, with D perhaps TRBD1 (6 bases). The CDR3 here is CASSPRTAAGEKLFF. The CDR3, as DNA: TGTGCCAGCAGCCCCCGGACAGCAGCAGGGGAAAAACTGTTTTTT.